This T cell receptor (beta chain) comes out of a study of response to subunit inactivated influenza vaccine. Many counts were recorded for this clonotype. TCRdb called the RT-PCR reads again in MiXCR, with one record for every CDR3 protein. Here the sample spans some 500,000 distinct CDR3 sequences, about 25% being singletons. V shed 1 base and J 4 bases; nucleotides not matched to a gene: 4. CDR1 SGHTA and CDR2 FQGNSA come from the germline V gene. The CDR3 loop spans 15 amino acids. The sequencing used CD4+ T cells sorted from PBMCs, collected 4 to 6 days after vaccination. The V and J genes are TRBV7-2 and TRBJ2-3, with 8 nucleotides matching TRBD2. This TCR came from a middle-aged man who received an inactivated influenza vaccine. CDR3: CASSLVAGTADTQYF. As DNA, the CDR3 is TGTGCCAGCAGCTTAGTAGCGGGGACCGCAGATACGCAGTATTTT.